The text below deals with one T cell receptor (beta chain). Its antigen is currently not known. These data are taken from a study of T cells expressing NK-cell markers (dated by TCRdb to the early 2020s). At the level of the whole study: In sorted CD3+CD56+NKG2C+, CD3+CD56+NKG2C- and CD3+CD56-NKG2C+ T-cell subsets from eight donors, TCR beta-chain repertoires were profiled. Among the eight sequenced donors, only one was HCMV-seronegative, while the other seven were HCMV-seropositive. All eight donors whose samples were sequenced were randomly selected healthy volunteers, three of them men and five women. Libraries were sequenced as 2 x 150 bp reads on Illumina HiSeq 2000/2500, MiSeq or NextSeq. The full study reports these points: In roughly 6 donors, the dominant CD3+CD56+NKG2C+ clonotypes ranked among the top 10 CD8+ clonotypes, making up roughly 1.0-7.5% of CD8+ T cells. Those dominant clonotypes were again the most abundant among CD3+CD56-NKG2C+ cells in a few donors, at about 25-65%. Whether the expanded NKG2C-expressing T cell clones were specific for HCMV antigens remained unclear.

From the cysteine up to the phenylalanine, the CDR3 has a length of 16 residues. No DNA is listed. Looking up the germline V gene yields CDR1 SGHDN and CDR2 FVKESK. HCMV-specific IgG was detected in serum with a commercial ELISA kit to determine HCMV serostatus. Ficoll density gradient centrifugation was used to isolate peripheral blood mononuclear cells from blood. These reads were obtained on an Illumina HiSeq 2000. TCR beta cDNA libraries were made by 5'RACE template switching that added a universal primer site and unique molecular identifiers. cDNA synthesis was primed from the TCR beta constant segment and was followed by two successive PCR amplification steps. As for how the authors treated the data: Reads were demultiplexed and grouped by UMI with MIGEC, and clonotypes were assembled and quantified with MiTCR. To exclude erroneous sequences, only TCR cDNA sequences supported by at least two reads were retained. The tcR package was used for downstream repertoire analysis, and clonotypes were matched between fractions using CDR3 nucleotide sequence together with V segment. VDJmatch was used to annotate antigen specificity against VDJdb, with one amino acid substitution allowed in CDR3. TCRdb reprocessed the reads; each CDR3 protein sequence makes one entry, and DNA is unavailable. TCRdb's processing, not the authors', yielded these V and J calls. The sample table on file contains about 390,000 distinct CDR3 sequences. The top ten clonotypes cover about 11% of the sample.

The sample was blood T cells: a sorted CD56 or NKG2C T cell subset, CD4+ or CD8+ T cells, or bulk PBMC T cells (not recorded which). The TCR comes from a woman aged 45-65 years in good health. Donor details come from another sample of the same person, matched by shared clones. The chain joins TRBV14 to TRBJ2-1. The CDR3 in this case is CASSQARDHQYNEQFF.